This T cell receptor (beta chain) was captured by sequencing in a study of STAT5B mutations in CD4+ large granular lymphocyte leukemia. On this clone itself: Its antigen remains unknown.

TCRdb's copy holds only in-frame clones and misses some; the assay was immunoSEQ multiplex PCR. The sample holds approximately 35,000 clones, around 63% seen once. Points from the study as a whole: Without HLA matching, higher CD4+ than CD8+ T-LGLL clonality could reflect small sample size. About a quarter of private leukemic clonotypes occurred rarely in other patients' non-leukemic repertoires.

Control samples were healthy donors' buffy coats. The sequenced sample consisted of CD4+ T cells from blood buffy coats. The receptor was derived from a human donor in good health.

The CDR3 DNA sequence: TGTGCCAGCAGCCAACAGGGGATGGGGATGACTGAAGCTTTCTTT. Translation gives CASSQQGMGMTEAFF. The genes are TRBV7-9 and TRBJ1-1, with TRBD1 identical over 7 bases. CDR1 SEHNR and CDR2 FQNEAQ come from the germline V gene (reference sequence). After removal of 5 bases from V and 5 bases from J, the junction contained 11 bases not matched to a gene. The length of the CDR3 is 15 residues.